This TCR beta chain was sequenced during a study of graft-versus-host responses after intestinal transplantation. Study in general: Recipients obtained multivisceral, liver-intestinal, or isolated intestinal transplants. Whole-study findings and limits: Peak circulating GvH clone levels tracked with early post-transplant HvG declines. Recipient marrow showed GvH clones, some seen first in ileum or blood.

The germline V gene encodes CDR1 MNHEY and CDR2 SVGAGI. Trimming took 6 bases from V and 4 from J, leaving 18 bases between them. CDR3 size: 15 residues. Generated by immunoSEQ multiplex PCR, the TCRdb table keeps only in-frame clones and is missing some. This table has 75,000 to 100,000 clones, 75% to 95% appearing once. The sample holds one count of this clone. Its cognate antigen is unknown. The input for sequencing was PBMCs, taken roughly 410 days after intestinal transplant. The TCR originated in a human patient who received an intestinal transplant, so some T cells may come from the graft donor. V is TRBV6-5 and J is TRBJ1-2; D gene unclear. CDR3 bases: TGTGCCAGCAGCCGCGAATTAACTCGGCGCTATGGCTACACCTTC. Protein product: CASSRELTRRYGYTF.